The 7 T cell receptor beta chains in this list originate from one sample, sequenced in a study of shared clonotypes between healthy human individuals. Using immunoSEQ multiplex PCR, the repertoire was profiled, and TCRdb retains in-frame clones only, with some absent. Among over 2 million clones listed, around 93% were seen once. Sequencing was performed on naive CD4+ T cells from PBMCs. Subset reported: CD45RA+ positively selected. The receptors were sampled from a man younger than 35 in good health. Some clones in this sample may be carry-over from other donors' samples.

V gene TRBV5-1 combines with J gene TRBJ2-7; D possibly corresponds to TRBD2 (6 bases). The germline gives CDR1 SGHRS, CDR2 YFSETQ. V shed 2 bases and J shed 1 base, with 10 bases lying between them. There are 14 residues in the CDR3. CDR3 region: CASSFRELSYEQYF. CDR3 DNA sequence: TGCGCCAGCAGCTTCCGGGAGCTGTCCTACGAGCAGTACTTC.

This chain joins TRBV28 and TRBJ1-3; no clear D gene. This CDR3 has 16 residues. Germline CDR1 is MDHEN and CDR2 is SYDVKM. V was clipped by 6 bases and J by 2 bases, with 17 bases between them. In DNA form, the CDR3 reads TGTGCCAGCAGCCCACCCCGGCGGACGCCTGGAAACACCATATATTTT. Translating it yields CASSPPRRTPGNTIYF.

The CDR3 DNA reads TGTGCCAGCAGTTTTAGAAGTCACTCTGGAAACACCATATATTTT. This sequence encodes CASSFRSHSGNTIYF. The chain couples TRBV28 to TRBJ1-3; no firm D call. Germline CDR1 is MDHEN and CDR2 is SYDVKM. The CDR3 extends over 15 amino acids. V was clipped by 3 bases and J by 0 bases, with 9 bases between them.

As to this clone: The sample carries other DNA sequences with the same CDR3. The rearrangement joins TRBV7-2 to TRBJ2-7; 7 bases are shared with TRBD2. The junction had 3 bases not matched to a gene; V was cut back by 3 bases and J by 4 bases. The CDR3 has 13 residues. The V gene's germline CDR1 is SGHTA and CDR2 FQGNSA. CDR3 sequence (DNA): TGTGCCAGCAGCTTGGGGAGGGGTTACGAGCAGTACTTC. Protein: CASSLGRGYEQYF.

The J gene is TRBJ1-4, the V gene TRBV27; tentatively, D is TRBD1 (5 bases). This CDR3 has 13 amino acids. From germline, CDR1 is MNHEY and CDR2 SMNVEV (reference sequence). Trimming took 9 bases from V and 8 from J, leaving 16 bases between them. CDR3 in amino acids: CARPGWGQEKLFF. The CDR3 DNA reads as TGTGCCAGGCCGGGCTGGGGCCAGGAAAAACTGTTTTTT.

The chain is built from TRBV11-3 and TRBJ2-1; D may be TRBD1 or TRBD2 (5 bases each). Looked up from germline, CDR1 is SGHNT and CDR2 is YENEEA. V lost 8 bases, J lost 4 bases, and 12 bases lay in between. This CDR3 comprises 13 residues. The CDR3 is CASASGPYNEQFF. CDR3 nucleotide sequence: TGTGCCAGCGCATCGGGACCTTACAATGAGCAGTTCTTC.

The V and J genes are TRBV28 and TRBJ1-2, with D hard to call. Germline loops: CDR1 MDHEN, CDR2 SYDVKM. The CDR3 sequence is 13 residues long. Trimming took off 5 bases at V and 7 bases at J, with 14 bases between the two ends. The CDR3 coding sequence is TGTGCCAGCAGTCATCCCCATGAGGCTGGCTACACCTTC. Protein product: CASSHPHEAGYTF.